The text below deals with one T cell receptor (beta chain). The clone's antigen remains unknown. Base qualities are missing; no much larger clone stands one base away. This sample stems from a study of shared clonotypes between healthy human individuals (dated by TCRdb to the early 2020s). Concerning the study at large: The cohort comprised two women and a few men aged 18 to 49 years. To estimate repertoire size and how much clonotypes are shared between individuals, the study performed deep sequencing of blood TCR repertoires from a few healthy adults. To increase sequencing depth and limit assay-specific biases, different laboratories used diverse techniques to prepare libraries and sequence TCR repertoires. Per donor, leukapheresis produced somewhere between about 0.85 and 9.5 billion PBMCs. Results and caveats for the whole study, not just this receptor: Based on pairwise subsampling, the degree of clonotype sharing among donors was expected to be affected by sequencing depth. Sampling was limited to blood, and TCR repertoires in tissue likely differ from TCR repertoires in blood. The genetic and exposure-history diversity represented was limited by the small number of donors.

CDR1 and CDR2, per the germline V gene (reference sequence), are WNHNN and SYGVQD. V ends up 2 bases short and J 4 bases short, with an unmatched junction base count of 8. The CDR3 covers 16 residues, taking in both the cysteine and the phenylalanine. This entry keeps only the CDR3 DNA: 48 bases, framed from base 1. The donors were healthy, HIV-negative adults who had no recently reported acute infections or vaccinations. Every donor was a Caucasian adult living in Nashville, Tennessee, USA. For unsorted samples, roughly 86 million PBMCs were counted and genomic DNA was extracted with the QIAamp DNA Blood Mini kit. Blood was obtained by leukapheresis, after which PBMCs were separated by Ficoll-Histopaque density gradient centrifugation and cryopreserved in liquid nitrogen vapor phase. Using the deep immunoSEQ assay, multiplex PCR amplified TCR CDR3 regions from genomic DNA. Extracted genomic DNA from each cell subset was spread evenly across all wells of several immunoSEQ 96-well plates, with each plate serving as a replicate. Each replicate PCR for unsorted PBMC received about 0.3 ug genomic DNA, equal to around 30,000 T cell genomes. Unsorted PBMC genomic DNA was sequenced across ten immunoSEQ deep assay plates. Purified libraries were quantified with a Qubit 3.0 fluorometer, sized on a Bioanalyzer 2100, and re-quantified with the KAPA Library Quantification kit. Every immunoSEQ 96-well plate was sequenced on a separate single-read 150-cycle Illumina NextSeq 550 flow cell. From the authors' description of their analysis: The immunoSEQ output contained only junctional sequences without quality scores, so filtering could not match that applied to full-length reads. To assign V/J genes and CDR3, sequences were annotated against IMGT germline references using PyIR, a Python wrapper for IgBLAST v1.9. Reads were removed for weak V/J assignments (E-value above 1e-6), missing CDR3, stop codons, out-of-frame junctions, or ambiguous translated residues. V3J clonotypes were defined by identical inferred V gene, J gene, and CDR3 amino acid sequence. Percentage overlap between repertoires was calculated by dividing the number of shared unique clonotypes by the size of the smaller repertoire. Richness of each repertoire was evaluated using RTK rarefaction, the Chao1 estimator, and Recon v2.1 estimates of unobserved clonotypes. TCRdb mirrors the immuneACCESS table, restricted to in-frame sequences. Some clones are absent from its copies; in checked studies, under half trace to an unresolved V gene, and the reason for the others is unknown. D and trimming come from the DNA, and the V and J calls and clone size come from that table. The sample contains around 530,000 clones, roughly 79% of them found a single time. The ten largest clones add up to around 12% of the sample.

The chain is made from TRBV10-1 and TRBJ2-1; 7 of the junction bases match TRBD2. The material sequenced was PBMCs. This receptor was identified in a middle-aged woman in good health. Some clones in this sample may be carry-over from other donors' samples. The nucleotides are TGCGCCAGCAGTGAGGGGGCGGGAGTAGGTTACAATGAGCAGTTCTTC. Its translation is CASSEGAGVGYNEQFF.